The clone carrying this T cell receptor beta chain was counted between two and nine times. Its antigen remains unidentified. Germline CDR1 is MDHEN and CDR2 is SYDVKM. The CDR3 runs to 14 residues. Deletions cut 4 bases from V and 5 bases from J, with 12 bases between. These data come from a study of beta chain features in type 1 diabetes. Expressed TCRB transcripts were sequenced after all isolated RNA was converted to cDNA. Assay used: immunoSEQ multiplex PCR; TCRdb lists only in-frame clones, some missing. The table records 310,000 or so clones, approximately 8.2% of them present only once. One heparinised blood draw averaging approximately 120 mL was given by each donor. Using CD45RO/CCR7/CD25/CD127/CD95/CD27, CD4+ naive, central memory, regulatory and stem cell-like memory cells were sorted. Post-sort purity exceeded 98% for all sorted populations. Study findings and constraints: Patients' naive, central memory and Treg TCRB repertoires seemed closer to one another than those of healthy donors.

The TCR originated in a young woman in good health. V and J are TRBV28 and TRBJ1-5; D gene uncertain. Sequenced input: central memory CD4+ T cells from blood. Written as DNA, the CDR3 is TGTGCCAGCAGTTCCGGGCACCGAGATCAGCCCCAGCATTTT. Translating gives CASSSGHRDQPQHF.